A single TCR beta chain is shown here with its context. This sample was taken from a study of shared clonotypes between healthy human individuals. The donors were all Caucasian adults (living in Nashville, Tennessee). Some clones are missing from TCRdb's copy, which holds only in-frame ones; the method was immunoSEQ multiplex PCR. Of some 2,500,000 clones listed, roughly 90% were seen once; the top ten hold approximately 0.4%. The germline V and J ends were trimmed by 4 bases and 6 bases, with 19 bases remaining between them. The CDR3 totals 15 residues. CDR1 is SGHTA and CDR2 is FQGNSA in the germline V gene.

The receptor's source is a man between 18 and 35 years old in good health. Some clones in this sample may be carry-over from other donors' samples. Sequencing was done on a sample of naive CD4+ T cells from PBMCs. The subset here: CD45RA+ positively selected. The chain couples TRBV7-2 to TRBJ2-7; D gene ambiguous. Here the CDR3 DNA reads TGTGCCAGCAGCTCCGCCGGACGGTACGAAACCGAGCAGTACTTC. This translates into CASSSAGRYETEQYF.